Sequencing of this T cell receptor (beta chain) was carried out in a study of T-cell memory formation after mild COVID-19. One entry per CDR3 protein results from TCRdb running MiXCR on the 5' RACE reads. The table lists under 250,000 distinct CDR3 sequences, 15% of them singletons, with 2.1% in the top ten. Per germline, CDR1 ENHRY and CDR2 SYGVKD. J was trimmed by 16 bases and V by 10 bases; bases with no gene match: 15. This CDR3 has 13 residues. Sequencing input: PBMCs or a T cell subset sorted from them (not recorded which). The V and J genes are TRBV10-3 and TRBJ2-1; 11 positions agree with TRBD2. The sequence was collected from an adult woman who had mild COVID-19 (a few samples of this study predate the infection). Cell type and time point are not known. The CDR3, as DNA: TGTGCCACCCAATTAGCGGGAGGGCCAGGTGTCTTCTTC. Amino acid sequence: CATQLAGGPGVFF.